The rows below give T cell receptor beta chains drawn from one sample of a study of blood T cell repertoires in COVID-19. Assay: immunoSEQ multiplex PCR; the TCRdb copy retains only in-frame clones and omits some. In the table there are about 210,000 clones, 84% of which are singletons. Sequencing was done on a sample of peripheral blood. These receptors came from a woman aged 50 to 60 with active or convalescent COVID-19. Each CDR3 is given with its conserved first and last residue. D genes are given only for firm matches. The listing skips clone size in some rows; elsewhere it reads once, few, many or a size class.

V	D	size	J	CDR3	DNA
TRBV6-5	TRBD1	.	TRBJ2-7	CASRQGTLYEQYF	TGTGCCAGTCGACAGGGGACTCTCTACGAGCAGTACTTC
TRBV19	.	.	TRBJ2-7	CASSKEGPPYEQYF	TGTGCCAGTAGTAAGGAGGGGCCCCCCTACGAGCAGTACTTC
TRBV5-1	.	.	TRBJ2-5	CASSLANRGGETQYF	TGCGCCAGCAGCTTGGCAAACAGGGGGGGAGAGACCCAGTACTTC
TRBV27	.	.	TRBJ2-3	CASSMRGTDTQYF	TGTGCCAGCAGTATGAGGGGGACAGATACGCAGTATTTT
TRBV20-1	.	.	TRBJ2-7	CSASLPRGSYEQYF	TGCAGTGCTAGTCTGCCTAGAGGGTCGTACGAGCAGTACTTC
TRBV6-5	TRBD2	.	TRBJ2-2	CASGTSGVWGGELFF	TGTGCCAGCGGTACTAGCGGGGTTTGGGGCGGGGAGCTGTTTTTT
TRBV30	.	.	TRBJ2-2	CAWSPYRNTGELFF	TGTGCCTGGAGTCCATACAGGAACACCGGGGAGCTGTTTTTT
TRBV19	TRBD2	.	TRBJ2-7	CASHPDPLAGTYEQYF	TGTGCCAGTCACCCAGACCCACTAGCGGGAACCTACGAGCAGTACTTC
TRBV2	TRBD1	.	TRBJ2-7	CASGGQGYYEQYF	TGTGCCAGCGGAGGACAGGGGTACTACGAGCAGTACTTC
TRBV12-5	.	.	TRBJ1-1	CASGLGMRGTEAFF	TGTGCTAGTGGTTTGGGAATGCGAGGCACTGAAGCTTTCTTT
TRBV5-6	TRBD2	.	TRBJ2-3	CASSSFGTSGEIDTQYF	TGTGCCAGCAGCTCGTTCGGGACTAGCGGAGAGATAGATACGCAGTATTTT
TRBV14	.	.	TRBJ2-3	CASSQDRGGNTDTQYF	TGTGCCAGCAGCCAAGATAGGGGTGGAAACACAGATACGCAGTATTTT
TRBV5-4	.	.	TRBJ2-2	CASSLRGSVGELFF	TGTGCCAGCAGCTTGCGGGGTTCGGTCGGGGAGCTGTTTTTT
TRBV6-1	.	.	TRBJ1-1	CASSEGAAGFMNTEAFF	TGTGCCAGCAGTGAGGGGGCGGCAGGCTTTATGAACACTGAAGCTTTCTTT
TRBV7-2	TRBD1	.	TRBJ1-6	CASSLAGGRDNSPLHF	TGTGCCAGCAGCTTAGCAGGGGGCAGGGATAATTCACCCCTCCACTTT
TRBV11-2	.	.	TRBJ2-1	CASSQRAGYNEQFF	TGTGCCAGCAGCCAGAGGGCTGGATACAATGAGCAGTTCTTC
TRBV30	.	.	TRBJ2-1	CAWSVGRNNEQFF	TGTGCCTGGAGTGTCGGTAGAAACAATGAGCAGTTCTTC
TRBV23-1	.	.	TRBJ1-5	CASSQLSGEDQPQHF	TGCGCCAGCAGTCAATTATCGGGGGAAGATCAGCCCCAGCATTTT
TRBV28	.	.	TRBJ1-2	CASSQGGAPMGYGYTF	TGTGCCAGCAGCCAAGGGGGGGCCCCGATGGGCTATGGCTACACCTTC
TRBV5-1	.	.	TRBJ1-1	CASSIQGWNTEAFF	TGCGCCAGCAGCATCCAGGGGTGGAACACTGAAGCTTTCTTT
TRBV27	TRBD1	.	TRBJ1-1	CASSFKGQGNTRAEAFF	TGTGCCAGCAGTTTTAAGGGACAGGGGAATACCCGGGCTGAAGCTTTCTTT
TRBV2	TRBD1	.	TRBJ1-4	CASNLPGTVGEKLFF	TGTGCCAGCAACTTACCCGGGACAGTGGGGGAAAAACTGTTTTTT
TRBV7-9	.	.	TRBJ1-2	CASSPRSGGEGYTF	TGTGCCAGCAGCCCTCGGTCGGGGGGGGAGGGCTACACCTTC
TRBV6-5	.	.	TRBJ1-1	CASSRTGEGTEAFF	TGTGCCAGCAGTCGGACGGGCGAGGGAACTGAAGCTTTCTTT
TRBV6-5	.	.	TRBJ1-2	CATSPAGMNYGYTF	TGTGCCACTTCGCCCGCAGGAATGAACTATGGCTACACCTTC
TRBV27	TRBD2	.	TRBJ2-1	CASSPPGLALYNEQFF	TGTGCCAGCAGTCCCCCGGGACTAGCGCTTTACAATGAGCAGTTCTTC
TRBV19	TRBD1	.	TRBJ1-5	CASRDRGGSNQPQHF	TGTGCCAGTAGGGACAGGGGGGGAAGCAATCAGCCCCAGCATTTT
TRBV10-3	.	.	TRBJ2-5	CAIRSGTAQETQYF	TGTGCCATCAGGTCCGGGACTGCTCAAGAGACCCAGTACTTC
TRBV28	TRBD1	.	TRBJ2-2	CASSLGQGADTGELFF	TGTGCCAGCAGTTTGGGACAGGGGGCGGACACCGGGGAGCTGTTTTTT
TRBV30	.	.	TRBJ1-5	CAWSLGRGQPQHF	TGTGCCTGGAGTCTCGGTCGTGGTCAGCCCCAGCATTTT
TRBV24-1	.	many	TRBJ2-2	CATSDLGVTGELFF	TGTGCCACCAGTGATTTAGGGGTCACCGGGGAGCTGTTTTTT
TRBV3-1/TRBV3-2	.	.	TRBJ2-1	CASSSKLANGEQFF	TGTGCCAGCAGCTCTAAACTAGCAAACGGTGAGCAGTTCTTC
TRBV2	TRBD1	.	TRBJ2-7	CASAVMGQFSYEQYF	TGTGCCAGCGCTGTTATGGGACAGTTCTCCTACGAGCAGTACTTC
TRBV6-4	.	.	TRBJ1-1	CASSDSSAANTEAFF	TGTGCCAGCAGTGACTCGTCGGCGGCGAACACTGAAGCTTTCTTT
TRBV7-7	.	.	TRBJ1-1	CASSFCTGKDTEAFF	TGTGCCAGCAGCTTCTGTACGGGGAAGGACACTGAAGCTTTCTTT
TRBV6-6	.	.	TRBJ1-2	CASSYSGGGYGYTF	TGTGCCAGCAGTTACTCGGGGGGAGGCTATGGCTACACCTTC
TRBV23-1	.	.	TRBJ1-2	CASSQRQANGYTF	TGCGCTAGCAGTCAAAGGCAGGCTAATGGCTACACCTTC
TRBV11-2	.	.	TRBJ2-3	CASSSRGDTQYF	TGTGCCAGCAGCTCTCGGGGAGATACGCAGTATTTT
TRBV7-8	.	.	TRBJ1-1	CASSLEFYGYGDTEAFF	TGTGCCAGCAGCTTAGAGTTCTACGGGTACGGCGACACTGAAGCTTTCTTT
TRBV6-5	TRBD1	.	TRBJ2-2	CASSQQGANTGELFF	TGTGCCAGCAGCCAACAGGGGGCGAACACCGGGGAGCTGTTTTTT
TRBV15	TRBD1	.	TRBJ2-1	CATSRDLGQYNEQFF	TGTGCCACCAGCAGAGATCTGGGACAGTACAATGAGCAGTTCTTC
TRBV14	.	few	TRBJ1-1	CASSQVTIQAEAFF	TGTGCCAGCAGCCAAGTGACAATACAGGCGGAAGCTTTCTTT
TRBV2	.	once	TRBJ2-5	CASSERAGTQYF	TGTGCCAGCAGTGAGAGAGCGGGGACCCAGTACTTC
TRBV27	.	.	TRBJ2-5	CASSLSMGAGKKTQYF	TGTGCCAGCAGTTTATCGATGGGAGCCGGGAAAAAGACCCAGTACTTC
TRBV5-8	TRBD1	.	TRBJ1-5	CASSRSRGLRQPQHF	TGTGCCAGCAGCCGCAGCAGGGGGTTAAGACAGCCCCAGCATTTT
TRBV5-4	.	.	TRBJ1-2	CASSLVGGVDYGYTF	TGTGCCAGCAGCTTGGTCGGGGGGGTGGACTATGGCTACACCTTC
TRBV5-1	TRBD2	.	TRBJ2-2	CASSLAVAGGSGELFF	TGCGCCAGCAGCTTGGCTGTAGCGGGAGGTTCCGGGGAGCTGTTTTTT
TRBV11-2	TRBD2	.	TRBJ2-1	CASSFRKGSGIYNEQFF	TGTGCCAGCAGCTTTCGCAAGGGGAGCGGGATATACAATGAGCAGTTCTTC
TRBV24-1	TRBD1	few	TRBJ1-2	CATSDPGQGAQGYTF	TGTGCCACCAGTGACCCGGGACAGGGGGCGCAAGGCTACACCTTC
TRBV6-5	TRBD2	.	TRBJ2-2	CASSYSSGSTGELFF	TGTGCCAGCAGTTACTCCAGCGGGAGCACCGGGGAGCTGTTTTTT